Described below is a single T cell receptor (beta chain) sequence and its context. Its antigen is unidentified. The data were produced by immunoSEQ multiplex PCR, yet TCRdb's version contains in-frame clones alone and is incomplete. The data hold about 120,000 clones, with 85% to 95% observed a single time. The sample comes from a study of graft-versus-host responses after intestinal transplantation. Study context: Transplant recipients had multivisceral, liver-intestinal, or isolated intestinal grafts. Notes on the study in general: Present in recipient marrow, GvH clones included some that appeared first in ileum or blood. With peak circulating GvH clone levels came an association with early post-transplant HvG declines. Allografts carried high graft-versus-host to host-versus-graft clonal ratios in patients having graft-donor T cell macrochimerism.

The CDR3 runs to 17 residues. With V trimmed by 3 bases and J by 10 bases, 13 bases remained unmatched. Germline CDR1 and CDR2: MDHEN and SYDVKM. The sequence was obtained from a human donor who was the organ donor for an intestinal transplant. J is TRBJ2-1 and V is TRBV28, with 12 bases aligning to TRBD2. The sequences come from unstimulated CD8+ T cells sorted from spleen or lymph node cells, collected before transplant. Here the CDR3 DNA reads TGTGCCAGCAGTTTGTCCGGGAAGGGACTAGCGGGTGCAGAGCAGTTCTTC. This translates into CASSLSGKGLAGAEQFF.